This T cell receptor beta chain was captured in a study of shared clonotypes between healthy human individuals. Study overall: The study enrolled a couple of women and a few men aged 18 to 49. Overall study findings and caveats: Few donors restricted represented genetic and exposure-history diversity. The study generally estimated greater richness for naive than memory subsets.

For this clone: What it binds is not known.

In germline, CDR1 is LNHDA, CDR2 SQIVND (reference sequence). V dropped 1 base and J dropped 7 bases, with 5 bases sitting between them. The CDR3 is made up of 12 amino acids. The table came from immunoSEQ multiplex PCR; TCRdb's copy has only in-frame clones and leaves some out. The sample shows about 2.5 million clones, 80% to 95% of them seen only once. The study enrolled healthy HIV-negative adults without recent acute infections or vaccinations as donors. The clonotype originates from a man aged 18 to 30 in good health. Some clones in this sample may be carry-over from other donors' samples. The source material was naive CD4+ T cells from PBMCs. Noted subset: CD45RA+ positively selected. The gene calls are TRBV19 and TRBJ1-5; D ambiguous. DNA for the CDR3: TGTGCCAGTAGTATAGCCCGCCAGCCCCAGCATTTT. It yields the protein CASSIARQPQHF.